The TCR beta chain described here comes from a study of persistence of HIV-infected CD4 T cells. Study-wide background: Suppressive ART had lasted a median of 8 years. Study-level results: TCR analyses could not target the rare provirus-carrying CMV-responding cells.

As to this clone: Its antigen is undetermined.

Sequencing used immunoSEQ version 4 in survey mode. Some clones are missing from TCRdb's copy, which holds only in-frame ones; the method was immunoSEQ multiplex PCR. The table records about 32,000 clones, roughly four fifths of them present only once. Cells were stimulated with overlapping HIV-1 Gag 15-mer peptides. CD40L-negative CD69-negative CD45RO-high memory CD4+ T cells were sorted as populations depleted of antigen-responding cells. The receptor was derived from an adult woman with HIV who was CMV-seropositive. Sequenced here: CD4+ T cells sorted from PBMCs after approximately 20-hour stimulation, sampled from a patient who received antiretroviral therapy.

The CDR3: CASRTGQGHSFF. The CDR3 region has the DNA TGTGCCAGCAGGACCGGACAGGGTCATTCGTTCTTC. This chain joins TRBV28 and TRBJ2-1, with 8 positions matching TRBD1. The V segment lost 6 bases and the J segment 15 bases; nucleotides outside the gene matches: 10. This CDR3 region has 12 residues. Germline V gene lookup returns CDR1 MDHEN and CDR2 SYDVKM.